A single sample gave rise to the 14 T cell receptor beta chains below, sequenced in a study of STAT5B mutations in CD4+ large granular lymphocyte leukemia. Produced via immunoSEQ multiplex PCR; TCRdb's table is partial and in-frame only. The sample carries approximately 30,000 clones, roughly 80% recorded once. The material sequenced was CD4+ T cells from blood buffy coats. These receptors originate from a human donor in good health.

CDR3 DNA sequence: TGTGCCAGTAGTATCGTTGGGACAGGGGAGACCTACGAGCAGTACTTC. The encoded protein is CASSIVGTGETYEQYF. The chain has TRBV19 and TRBJ2-7, with 10 bases that match TRBD1. V dropped 3 bases and J dropped 2; count of bases not matched to a gene: 7. CDR1 and CDR2 (germline): LNHDA, SQIVND (reference sequence). CDR3 length: 16 amino acids.

The chain uses TRBV15 and TRBJ2-1; 12 bases map to TRBD1. CDR3 length equals 16 residues. Germline V gene lookup returns CDR1 LNHNV and CDR2 YYDKDF (reference sequence). The J segment lost 8 bases and the V segment lost 5 bases, leaving 10 bases of the junction unmatched. CDR3 protein: CATSAYGGQGAYEQFF. CDR3 bases: TGTGCCACCAGCGCCTACGGGGGACAGGGGGCCTATGAGCAGTTCTTC.

CDR3 coding DNA: TGTGCCAGCAGTGAAGGGACAGCGAACACTGAAGCTTTCTTT. Residues: CASSEGTANTEAFF. The J gene is TRBJ1-1, the V gene TRBV6-1; a weak D match, TRBD1 (6 bases). The length of the CDR3 is 14 residues. CDR1 is MNHNS, CDR2 SASEGT, per germline. V gave up 1 base and J gave up 1 base, with 7 bases separating them.

The chain employs TRBV7-9 and TRBJ2-2; D is unresolved. The V end was cut by 7 bases, the J end by 2 bases, with 11 bases between. Germline CDR1 SEHNR, CDR2 FQNEAQ (reference sequence). The CDR3 is 14 residues long. As DNA, the CDR3 is TGTGCCAGCACCCTGGCAGGAAACACCGGGGAGCTGTTTTTT. Its protein is CASTLAGNTGELFF.

The V gene is TRBV5-6, the J gene TRBJ1-6; no definite D call. The CDR3 sequence is 17 residues long. V was clipped by 0 bases and J by 7 bases, with 17 bases between them. Germline V gene data show CDR1 as SGHDT and CDR2 as YYEEEE. Written as DNA, the CDR3 is TGTGCCAGCAGCTTGGAGGTCGGGCCCTCCCCAAATTCACCCCTCCACTTT. The encoded protein is CASSLEVGPSPNSPLHF.

This clone has a single count. The chain carries TRBV10-3 and TRBJ1-1; 9 nucleotides align to TRBD1. Looked up from germline, CDR1 is ENHRY and CDR2 is SYGVKD. V lost 5 bases, J lost 1 base, and 8 bases stayed unmatched. This CDR3 has 16 amino acids. CDR3: CAISSGTGSGNTEAFF. CDR3 coding DNA: TGTGCCATCAGTTCCGGGACAGGGTCGGGGAACACTGAAGCTTTCTTT.

The genes are TRBV28 and TRBJ1-1, with D unresolved. In germline, CDR1 is MDHEN, CDR2 SYDVKM. This CDR3 has 13 amino acids. Trimming shortened V by 5 bases and J by 3 bases, and 10 bases separated the two germline ends. The CDR3 here is CASSTLPDTEAFF. The CDR3 DNA reads as TGTGCCAGCAGTACACTCCCGGACACTGAAGCTTTCTTT.

V gene TRBV10-3 combines with J gene TRBJ1-1; the D is unclear. CDR3 length equals 13 residues. Per the germline V gene, CDR1 is ENHRY and CDR2 is SYGVKD. Trimming left V 11 bases short and J 1 base short, with 14 bases between. The CDR3 reads CASRWQENTEAFF. CDR3 nucleotide sequence: TGTGCCTCCCGGTGGCAGGAGAACACTGAAGCTTTCTTT.

The chain is built from TRBV4-1 and TRBJ2-2; D is unresolved. The germline CDR1 and CDR2 sequences are MGHRA and YSYEKL. This CDR3 comprises 16 residues. V was trimmed by 1 base and J by 1 base, leaving 10 bases between them. The CDR3 region has the DNA TGCGCCAGCAGCCAAGTCCGAGACTGGAACACCGGGGAGCTGTTTTTT. This sequence encodes CASSQVRDWNTGELFF.

The CDR3 sequence: CASSLFTGGANEKLFF. The CDR3 coding sequence is TGTGCCAGCAGCTTATTTACAGGGGGAGCTAATGAAAAACTGTTTTTT. The chain has TRBV7-9 and TRBJ1-4; 8 bases are a match to TRBD1. The CDR3 runs to 16 residues. CDR1 is SEHNR, CDR2 FQNEAQ, per germline (reference sequence). Trimming removed 2 bases from V and 3 bases from J; junction bases left unmatched: 5.

The chain employs TRBV4-1 and TRBJ2-5; 7 bases fit TRBD2. Germline lookup yields CDR1 MGHRA and CDR2 YSYEKL. This CDR3 comprises 14 residues. V lost 1 base to trimming and J lost 5 bases; unmatched junction nucleotides: 4. CDR3 DNA: TGCGCCAGCAGCCAAGTGGGGGGGAGGGAGACCCAGTACTTC. Amino acids: CASSQVGGRETQYF.

The V call is TRBV18, the J call TRBJ2-3, with 7 bases matching TRBD1. The CDR3 has 17 residues. V shed 1 base, J shed 6 bases, and the junction held 13 bases outside the gene matches. Germline lookup yields CDR1 KGHSH and CDR2 LQKENI. The CDR3 loop reads CASSPLKQGSSFDTQYF. For the CDR3, the DNA is TGTGCCAGCTCACCACTAAAACAGGGGTCTTCCTTCGATACGCAGTATTTT.

The chain uses TRBV6-6 and TRBJ1-1; D is undetermined. V lost 11 bases to trimming and J lost 7 bases, with 14 bases between them. The CDR3 loop spans 11 amino acids. Germline values: CDR1 MNHNY, CDR2 SVGAGI (reference sequence). The CDR3 reads CAAASRGEAFF. The CDR3 coding sequence is TGTGCCGCGGCCTCCCGAGGTGAAGCTTTCTTT.

The chain employs TRBV9 and TRBJ2-3; perhaps TRBD2 as D (7 bases). V shed 3 bases and J shed 6 bases, with 17 bases lying between them. The germline gives CDR1 SGDLS, CDR2 YYNGEE. CDR3 size: 15 residues. CDR3 region: CASSGEGGGWDTQYF. The CDR3 DNA follows: TGTGCCAGCAGCGGGGAGGGTGGGGGCTGGGATACGCAGTATTTT.